The 32 T cell receptor beta chains below were found in one sample sequenced in a study of T cell repertoires in cytomegalovirus infection. MiXCR was run by TCRdb on the reads, yielding one entry per CDR3 protein. The sample includes about 160,000 distinct CDR3 sequences, roughly 21% of them seen just once. The antigens for these receptors are not known. The sequences come from CD8+ T cells from cultured PBMCs, collected from culture after CMV antigen stimulation. The source is a human donor in good health (CMV status not recorded). Some clones in this sample may be carry-over from other donors' samples.

The chain has TRBV7-2 and TRBJ1-1; 7 nucleotides agree with TRBD1. Trimming removed 5 bases from V and 0 bases from J; junction bases left unmatched: 12. Germline V gene sequence: CDR1 SGHTA, CDR2 FQGNSA. The CDR3 has 17 residues. CDR3 DNA: TGTGCCAGCAGCCTTGGGCGGCAGGGGGTCATGAACACTGAAGCTTTCTTT. It translates to CASSLGRQGVMNTEAFF.

This clonotype has just a few counts. This sequence joins TRBV20-1 and TRBJ2-1; D remains unclear. The CDR3 is 12 amino acids. The V end was cut by 5 bases, the J end by 0 bases, with 5 bases between. The V gene's germline CDR1 is DFQATT and CDR2 SNEGSKA (reference sequence). The CDR3 reads CSADSSYNEQFF. CDR3 sequence (DNA): TGCAGTGCTGACTCCTCCTACAATGAGCAGTTCTTC.

This clonotype was recorded at least ten times. The rearrangement joins TRBV10-3 to TRBJ1-1, with D perhaps matching TRBD1 (5 bases). Germline loops: CDR1 ENHRY, CDR2 SYGVKD. The germline V and J ends were trimmed by 6 bases and 7 bases, with 12 bases remaining between them. The CDR3 covers 12 residues. The CDR3, as DNA: TGTGCCATCAGCGCAGACAGATATGAAGCTTTCTTT. Protein: CAISADRYEAFF.

This clonotype was observed a few times. The rearrangement uses TRBV27 and TRBJ2-7; 7 positions match TRBD1. The CDR3 has 16 amino acids. CDR1 is MNHEY and CDR2 is SMNVEV in the germline V gene (reference sequence). The J segment lost 0 bases and the V segment lost 2 bases, leaving 7 bases of the junction unmatched. CDR3 coding DNA: TGTGCCAGCAGTTTAGCCCGTCGGGACAGCTCCTACGAGCAGTACTTC. Its translation is CASSLARRDSSYEQYF.

This clonotype has only a few counts. The J gene is TRBJ2-7, the V gene TRBV7-9; no firm D call. The CDR3 contains 13 residues. Germline-derived CDR1 and CDR2 are SEHNR and FQNEAQ (reference sequence). V was clipped by 4 bases and J by 2 bases, with 9 bases between them. The CDR3 nucleotides are TGTGCCAGCAGCTCAGGACGGACCTACGAGCAGTACTTC. Its protein product is CASSSGRTYEQYF.

This clonotype has just a few counts. CDR3 loop: CSVGRDRQETQYF. In DNA form, the CDR3 reads TGCAGCGTTGGAAGAGACAGGCAAGAGACCCAGTACTTC. The rearrangement links TRBV29-1 to TRBJ2-5; TRBD1 is a possible D gene (6 bases). This CDR3 contains 13 residues. The V end was cut by 4 bases, the J end by 2 bases, with 11 bases between. CDR1 SQVTM and CDR2 ANQGSEA come from the germline V gene. The full variable domain, rest sourced from reference TRBV29-1 and TRBJ2-5, is SAVISQKPSRDICQRGTSLTIQCQVDSQVTMMFWYRQQPGQSLTLIATANQGSEATYESGFVIDKFPISRPNLTFSTLTVSNMSPEDSSIYLCSVGRDRQETQYFGPGTRLLVL.

This clonotype has just a few counts. The chain carries TRBV7-8 and TRBJ2-7; D call uncertain. Trimming left V 5 bases short and J 0 bases short, with 11 bases between. CDR1 is SGHVS, CDR2 FQNEAQ, per germline. The CDR3 runs 14 residues. The CDR3, as DNA: TGTGCCAGCAGCCCTAGACCTAGCTCCTACGAGCAGTACTTC. This translates into CASSPRPSSYEQYF. The full variable domain, rest sourced from reference TRBV7-8 and TRBJ2-7, is GAGVSQSPRYKVAKRGQDVALRCDPISGHVSLFWYQQALGQGPEFLTYFQNEAQLDKSGLPSDRFFAERPEGSVSTLKIQRTQQEDSAVYLCASSPRPSSYEQYFGPGTRLTVT.

The rearrangement links TRBV27 to TRBJ2-5, with D possibly being TRBD1 or TRBD2 (6 bases each). V was trimmed by 3 bases and J by 6 bases, leaving 11 bases between them. The CDR3 has 13 amino acids. In germline, CDR1 is MNHEY, CDR2 SMNVEV (reference sequence). This CDR3 reads CASSLGGEKTQYF. The CDR3, as DNA: TGTGCCAGCAGTTTGGGGGGCGAAAAGACCCAGTACTTC.

V gene TRBV3-1 combines with J gene TRBJ2-1; D unclear. V lost 3 bases to trimming and J lost 0 bases, with 9 bases between them. CDR3 length equals 15 residues. Germline V lookup: CDR1 LGHDT, CDR2 YNNKEL (reference sequence). DNA of the CDR3: TGTGCCAGCAGCCAGGACCCGAGCTCCTACAATGAGCAGTTCTTC. As protein: CASSQDPSSYNEQFF.

This chain joins TRBV20-1 and TRBJ2-5; possible D gene TRBD2, 6 bases. The CDR3 loop spans 13 amino acids. Germline V gene sequence: CDR1 DFQATT, CDR2 SNEGSKA (reference sequence). The V gene lost 5 bases and the J gene lost 5 bases, with 15 bases spanning the gap. CDR3: CSARSREDETQYF. CDR3 sequence (DNA): TGCAGTGCTCGCTCCAGGGAGGATGAGACCCAGTACTTC.

This chain joins TRBV19 and TRBJ1-1; possible D gene TRBD1, 6 bases. Germline V gene sequence: CDR1 LNHDA, CDR2 SQIVND (reference sequence). Trimming left V 3 bases short and J 3 bases short, with 14 bases between. There are 15 residues in the CDR3. CDR3 sequence: CASSIWGASDTEAFF. The DNA for the CDR3 is TGTGCCAGTAGTATCTGGGGGGCATCAGACACTGAAGCTTTCTTT. Drawing the rest from reference TRBV19 and TRBJ1-1, the complete variable domain is DGGITQSPKYLFRKEGQNVTLSCEQNLNHDAMYWYRQDPGQGLRLIYYSQIVNDFQKGDIAEGYSVSREKKESFPLTVTSAQKNPTAFYLCASSIWGASDTEAFFGQGTRLTVV.

The rearrangement joins TRBV12-3 or TRBV12-4 to TRBJ2-7; tentative D call: TRBD1 (6 bases). V lost 5 bases, J lost 2 bases, and 13 bases lay in between. The CDR3 contains 14 residues. The CDR3 spells CASSLRDNTYEQYF. The CDR3 bases are TGTGCCAGCAGTCTCCGGGACAACACCTACGAGCAGTACTTC.

This clonotype was counted only a few times. This chain uses TRBV12-3 or TRBV12-4 with TRBJ2-5, with TRBD2 matching 7 bases. The CDR3 has 11 residues. J was trimmed by 11 bases and V by 3 bases; bases with no gene match: 3. The DNA of the CDR3 is TGTGCCAGCAGTTTTGGGACTAAGCAGTACTTC. Its translation: CASSFGTKQYF.

The genes are TRBV9 and TRBJ2-3, with 10 bases that match TRBD2. Germline values: CDR1 SGDLS, CDR2 YYNGEE. Trimming at V came to 2 bases and at J to 0 bases, leaving 3 bases not matched to a gene. The CDR3 runs 16 residues. DNA for the CDR3: TGTGCCAGCAGCGTCGGGACTAGCGACAGCACAGATACGCAGTATTTT. Protein sequence: CASSVGTSDSTDTQYF.

This clonotype occurred a few times. V gene TRBV7-8 combines with J gene TRBJ1-1, with unresolved D. V lost 6 bases and J 8 bases, leaving 10 bases between the germline ends. Per the germline V gene, CDR1 is SGHVS and CDR2 is FQNEAQ. This CDR3 has 11 residues. The CDR3 sequence: CASRAAGEAFF. DNA for the CDR3: TGTGCCAGCAGGGCGGCAGGAGAAGCTTTCTTT.

V and J are TRBV7-2 and TRBJ2-1; D possibly corresponds to TRBD2 (6 bases). Germline-derived CDR1 and CDR2 are SGHTA and FQGNSA. The CDR3 length is 16 residues. Trimming took 1 base from V and 4 from J, leaving 14 bases between them. CDR3 nucleotides: TGTGCCAGCAGCTTAGGGGGCGGGGCTGCTTACAATGAGCAGTTCTTC. Translating gives CASSLGGGAAYNEQFF.

The V call is TRBV11-3, the J call TRBJ1-1; D gene uncertain. The length of the CDR3 is 13 residues. The V gene's germline CDR1 is SGHNT and CDR2 YENEEA. V lost 10 bases, J lost 5 bases, and 17 bases lay in between. Here the CDR3 reads CATSLHPGTEAFF. In DNA form, the CDR3 reads TGTGCCACCAGTTTGCACCCCGGGACTGAAGCTTTCTTT.

This chain joins TRBV4-1 and TRBJ2-7, with D possibly TRBD2 on 5 matching bases. The V end was cut by 4 bases, the J end by 5 bases, with 15 bases between. CDR1 is MGHRA, CDR2 YSYEKL, per germline. CDR3 length equals 14 residues. The CDR3: CASSPRNVGDEQYF. CDR3 DNA: TGCGCCAGCAGCCCCAGGAACGTGGGAGACGAGCAGTACTTC.

This clonotype has just a few counts. The chain links TRBV7-9 to TRBJ1-6; 7 bases match TRBD1. The CDR3 runs to 13 residues. Germline CDR1 and CDR2: SEHNR and FQNEAQ (reference sequence). With 8 bases clipped from V and 8 bases from J, the junction kept 6 bases outside the gene matches. The CDR3 here is CASRDSRDSPLHF. The CDR3 DNA reads as TGTGCCAGCCGGGACAGTAGGGATTCACCCCTCCACTTT.

A few counts support this clonotype. J is TRBJ2-1 and V is TRBV7-8; 7 positions agree with TRBD2. Germline trimming cut 8 bases from V and 4 bases from J; bases unmatched to any gene: 5. Per germline, CDR1 SGHVS and CDR2 FQNEAQ. The CDR3 contains 13 residues. The CDR3 here is CASPGGEYNEQFF. CDR3 nucleotides: TGTGCCAGCCCGGGGGGAGAATACAATGAGCAGTTCTTC.

This clonotype was recorded a few times. A much larger clone differs by one base, so this may be a read error. V and J are TRBV28 and TRBJ1-2, with D possibly matching TRBD1 (5 bases). Per germline, CDR1 MDHEN and CDR2 SYDVKM. Trimming cost V 5 bases and J 1 base, with 20 bases left between them. This CDR3 region has 17 residues. Written as DNA, the CDR3 is TGTGCCAGCAGTCCCCTGGGAGACAGCAACTTTAACTATGGCTACACCTTC. Protein: CASSPLGDSNFNYGYTF.

The CDR3 coding sequence is TGTGCCAGCAGCTTCCGGGACAGGGAGTACAATGAGCAGTTCTTC. Translation: CASSFRDREYNEQFF. The chain carries TRBV7-9 and TRBJ2-1, with TRBD1 identical over 9 bases. The germline CDR1 and CDR2 sequences are SEHNR and FQNEAQ (reference sequence). The CDR3 length is 15 residues. With V trimmed by 3 bases and J by 4 bases, 4 bases remained unmatched.

V and J are TRBV7-2 and TRBJ1-5; the D is unclear. Trimming pared 5 bases from V and 0 bases from J, leaving 14 bases between. Looked up from germline, CDR1 is SGHTA and CDR2 is FQGNSA. The CDR3 contains 16 residues. The CDR3 reads CASSIAGSASNQPQHF. The CDR3 DNA sequence: TGTGCCAGCAGCATTGCCGGGTCAGCTAGCAATCAGCCCCAGCATTTT.

The genes are TRBV12-3 or TRBV12-4 and TRBJ1-2; a weak D match, TRBD1 (6 bases). This CDR3 is built from 16 residues. V shed 6 bases and J shed 6 bases, with 23 bases lying between them. In nucleotides, the CDR3 is TGTGCCAGCAGGAGAAGCTCCGGGACACATGGCCATGGCTACACCTTC. Its translation is CASRRSSGTHGHGYTF.

This clonotype was counted between two and nine times. The chain recombines TRBV27 with TRBJ2-7; no definite D call. Trimming cost V 6 bases and J 0 bases, with 9 bases left between them. Germline CDR1 MNHEY, CDR2 SMNVEV (reference sequence). CDR3 length equals 13 residues. The CDR3 DNA reads as TGTGCCAGCAGCGCAGGACCCTCCTACGAGCAGTACTTC. Translating it yields CASSAGPSYEQYF.

The chain links TRBV6-2 or TRBV6-3 to TRBJ1-2; D perhaps matches TRBD1 (5 bases). There are 15 residues in the CDR3. In germline, CDR1 is MNHEY, CDR2 SVGEGT. V was pared by 2 bases and J by 1 base, with 11 bases between. CDR3 sequence (DNA): TGTGCCAGCAGTTACGACAGTCGGGGTAACTATGGCTACACCTTC. Translation: CASSYDSRGNYGYTF.

This clonotype has just a few counts. V gene TRBV7-2 combines with J gene TRBJ1-1; D perhaps matches TRBD1 (5 bases). Deletions cut 4 bases from V and 1 base from J, with 16 bases between. The CDR3 runs to 16 residues. Germline V gene sequence: CDR1 SGHTA, CDR2 FQGNSA. CDR3 amino acids: CASSSGRGAENTEAFF. The CDR3 nucleotides are TGTGCCAGCAGCTCAGGGAGGGGAGCCGAGAACACTGAAGCTTTCTTT.

This clonotype was counted between two and nine times. The chain combines TRBV7-2 with TRBJ1-1; unclear D gene. The CDR3 is 12 amino acids. Per germline, CDR1 SGHTA and CDR2 FQGNSA. Trimming removed 8 bases from V and 4 bases from J, with 11 bases in between. The CDR3 DNA is TGTGCCAGCGGTCGGGGTCCCACTGAAGCTTTCTTT. It encodes CASGRGPTEAFF.

This clonotype has a handful of counts. The chain couples TRBV11-2 to TRBJ2-1, with TRBD1 matching 9 bases. Unmatched junction bases numbered 8, after V lost 3 bases and J lost 8 bases. Germline CDR1 reads SGHAT; CDR2 reads FQNNGV. This CDR3 has 15 amino acids. The CDR3 reads CASSFTDRGRDEQFF. The CDR3 coding sequence is TGTGCCAGCAGCTTTACGGACAGGGGTAGAGATGAGCAGTTCTTC.

This clonotype was seen a handful of times. The CDR3 sequence is CASVKIQGMGGFNTEAFF. The CDR3 bases are TGTGCCAGCGTTAAGATTCAAGGAATGGGTGGGTTTAACACTGAAGCTTTCTTT. This rearrangement joins TRBV6-2 or TRBV6-3 to TRBJ1-1; D unresolved. Germline loops: CDR1 MNHEY, CDR2 SVGEGT. V gave up 8 bases and J gave up 2 bases, with 27 bases separating them. The CDR3 has 18 amino acids.

This clonotype came up a few times. This sequence joins TRBV5-1 and TRBJ1-2, with 7 bases lining up with TRBD1. This CDR3 has 16 amino acids. The ends lost 4 bases at V and 3 bases at J; junction bases unmatched: 12. Germline CDR1 SGHRS, CDR2 YFSETQ. The CDR3 region has the DNA TGCGCCAGCAGCCTCGAGGGGGCGCGGGACCACTATGGCTACACCTTC. It yields the protein CASSLEGARDHYGYTF.

The J gene is TRBJ1-5, the V gene TRBV6-1; D ambiguous. Per the germline V gene, CDR1 is MNHNS and CDR2 is SASEGT. Trimming stripped 2 bases from V and 10 bases from J, with 12 bases between. CDR3 size: 13 residues. The CDR3 reads CASSENSGSPQHF. In nucleotides, the CDR3 is TGTGCCAGCAGTGAAAACTCTGGCAGCCCCCAGCATTTT.